This is a list of T cell receptor beta chains from one sample in a study of blood T cell repertoires in COVID-19. TCRdb's table, derived via immunoSEQ multiplex PCR, lists solely in-frame clones and lacks some. The sample carries 100,000 to 150,000 clones, roughly four fifths recorded once. Sequenced input: peripheral blood. Receptor source: a man aged 30 to 39 with COVID-19, enrolled during active disease. Both conserved end residues are part of each CDR3. The D gene is left open where the match is weak. The size entry is marked missing in some rows and otherwise reads once, few, many or a size class.

TRBV18,.,.,TRBJ2-7,CASSRNRIAEPGEQYF,TGTGCCAGCTCTCGAAACAGGATCGCAGAACCTGGCGAGCAGTACTTC
TRBV7-9,TRBD1,.,TRBJ1-3,CASSLGQGAGNTIYF,TGTGCCAGCAGCTTAGGCCAGGGGGCCGGAAACACCATATATTTT
TRBV19,.,.,TRBJ2-2,CASSIRWNTGELFF,TGTGCCAGTAGTATCAGGTGGAACACCGGGGAGCTGTTTTTT
TRBV5-8,.,.,TRBJ2-5,CASSLEQLNQYF,TGTGCCAGCAGCTTGGAACAGCTAAACCAGTACTTC
TRBV14,.,.,TRBJ2-1,CASSRREFEQFF,TGTGCCAGCAGCCGCCGGGAATTTGAGCAGTTCTTC
TRBV10-3,TRBD1,.,TRBJ2-5,CAPIRGQGTQETQYF,TGTGCCCCGATCCGGGGACAGGGAACGCAAGAGACCCAGTACTTC
TRBV15,.,.,TRBJ2-1,CATSRERPGHSYNEQFF,TGTGCCACCAGCAGGGAAAGACCGGGACATTCTTACAATGAGCAGTTCTTC
TRBV9,TRBD2,.,TRBJ2-1,CASSVELAGYNEQFF,TGTGCCAGCAGCGTAGAACTAGCGGGATACAATGAGCAGTTCTTC
TRBV6-2/TRBV6-3,TRBD1,.,TRBJ2-7,CASSYIDRVYEQYF,TGTGCCAGCAGTTACATCGACAGGGTTTACGAGCAGTACTTC
TRBV27,TRBD1,once,TRBJ1-6,CASSLGTGRNSPLHF,TGTGCCAGCAGTTTAGGGACAGGGAGGAATTCACCCCTCCACTTT
TRBV28,.,.,TRBJ1-4,CASSLYPQGNEKLFF,TGTGCCAGCAGTTTATACCCCCAGGGGAATGAAAAACTGTTTTTT
TRBV30,.,.,TRBJ2-7,CAWSVGISGNKVYEQYF,TGTGCCTGGAGTGTGGGTATAAGCGGTAATAAGGTATACGAGCAGTACTTC
TRBV7-9,TRBD1,.,TRBJ1-2,CASSLGQGDYGYTF,TGTGCCAGCAGCTTGGGACAGGGCGACTATGGCTACACCTTC
TRBV3-1/TRBV3-2,TRBD1,.,TRBJ2-3,CASSQGGTGGSDTQYF,TGTGCCAGCAGCCAAGGAGGGACAGGGGGCTCAGATACGCAGTATTTT
TRBV12-5,.,.,TRBJ2-1,CASAPPSANEQFF,TGTGCTAGTGCCCCCCCGTCTGCGAATGAGCAGTTCTTC
TRBV7-7,TRBD1,.,TRBJ2-2,CASSPGQVTGELFF,TGTGCTAGCAGCCCGGGACAGGTCACCGGGGAGCTGTTTTTT
TRBV11-2,TRBD1,.,TRBJ1-2,CASRQQGASGYTF,TGTGCCAGCAGACAACAGGGGGCGAGTGGCTACACCTTC
TRBV7-6,TRBD1,.,TRBJ1-6,CASSYRTGDNSPLHF,TGTGCCAGCAGCTACCGGACAGGGGATAATTCACCCCTCCACTTT
TRBV30,TRBD1,.,TRBJ1-1,CATGTGEAFF,TGTGCCACTGGGACAGGTGAAGCTTTCTTT
TRBV6-4,TRBD1,.,TRBJ2-2,CASSGTGEGGELFF,TGTGCCAGCAGTGGGACAGGGGAAGGCGGGGAGCTGTTTTTT
TRBV28,.,.,TRBJ1-6,CASSALTYNSPLHF,TGTGCCAGCAGCGCCCTTACTTATAATTCACCCCTCCACTTT
TRBV28,.,once,TRBJ1-4,CASSLGGNEEKLFF,TGTGCCAGCAGTTTAGGAGGGAATGAGGAAAAACTGTTTTTT
TRBV6-6,.,.,TRBJ1-5,CASSYTGSNQPQHF,TGTGCCAGCAGTTACACAGGGAGCAATCAGCCCCAGCATTTT
TRBV19,.,.,TRBJ2-5,CASSTARGFQETQYF,TGTGCCAGTAGTACCGCCAGGGGATTCCAAGAGACCCAGTACTTC
TRBV6-6,.,.,TRBJ1-2,CASSYSPGGVGGYTF,TGTGCCAGCAGTTACTCCCCGGGAGGGGTGGGCGGCTACACCTTC
TRBV28,TRBD2,.,TRBJ2-7,CASSSSGRAYEQYF,TGTGCCAGCAGCTCTAGCGGGAGGGCCTACGAGCAGTACTTC
TRBV6-5,.,.,TRBJ2-7,CASSRDSLDYEQYF,TGTGCCAGCAGTCGGGACTCCCTAGATTACGAGCAGTACTTC
TRBV28,.,.,TRBJ2-5,CASSSGQKLQETQYF,TGTGCCAGCAGTTCCGGACAGAAACTCCAAGAGACCCAGTACTTC
TRBV4-1,TRBD1,.,TRBJ1-1,CASSQPGQMNTEAFF,TGCGCCAGCAGCCAACCGGGACAGATGAACACTGAAGCTTTCTTT
TRBV14,.,.,TRBJ2-2,CASSQVGSQTWNTGELFF,TGTGCCAGCAGCCAAGTTGGTAGCCAAACGTGGAACACCGGGGAGCTGTTTTTT
TRBV15,TRBD1,.,TRBJ2-5,CATSSWGTGLSQETQYF,TGTGCCACCAGCAGTTGGGGGACAGGGTTGAGCCAAGAGACCCAGTACTTC
TRBV5-5,TRBD1,.,TRBJ2-2,CASSSQGSPNTGELFF,TGTGCCAGCAGCTCACAGGGGTCACCGAACACCGGGGAGCTGTTTTTT
TRBV5-1,.,.,TRBJ2-5,CASSLERVQETQYF,TGCGCCAGCAGCTTGGAAAGAGTGCAAGAGACCCAGTACTTC
TRBV10-2,TRBD1,.,TRBJ1-1,CASSRQGFADPEAFF,TGCGCCAGCAGTAGACAGGGATTTGCCGACCCTGAAGCTTTCTTT
TRBV6-5,TRBD1,.,TRBJ1-1,CASTGTAHLNTEAFF,TGTGCCAGCACCGGGACAGCTCACTTGAACACTGAAGCTTTCTTT
TRBV6-1,.,.,TRBJ1-2,CASSENDRFYTF,TGTGCCAGCAGTGAAAACGACAGATTTTACACCTTC
TRBV5-1,.,.,TRBJ2-1,CASSLAYNEQFF,TGCGCCAGCAGCTTGGCTTACAATGAGCAGTTCTTC
TRBV11-3,TRBD1,.,TRBJ1-2,CASSLPGDRAHGYTF,TGTGCCAGCAGCTTACCTGGAGACAGGGCTCATGGCTACACCTTC
TRBV27,.,.,TRBJ1-5,CASRIGQSGQPQHF,TGTGCCAGCAGAATCGGACAGAGCGGCCAGCCCCAGCATTTT
TRBV4-1,TRBD1,.,TRBJ1-4,CASTPGTGGEKLFF,TGCGCCAGCACCCCCGGGACAGGGGGTGAAAAACTGTTTTTT
TRBV30,.,few,TRBJ1-5,CAWSGGNSQPQHF,TGTGCCTGGAGTGGAGGGAACAGTCAGCCCCAGCATTTT
TRBV30,TRBD2,.,TRBJ2-5,CAWSVGGLETQYF,TGTGCCTGGAGTGTGGGGGGGTTGGAGACCCAGTACTTC
TRBV2,.,.,TRBJ1-5,CASSRGDSSNQPQHF,TGTGCCAGCAGTAGGGGTGACAGCAGCAATCAGCCCCAGCATTTT